The 29 T cell receptor beta chains below come from one sample, sequenced in a study of cytomegalovirus exposure and HLA in healthy donors. Clones were sequenced by immunoSEQ multiplex PCR, and TCRdb holds only the in-frame ones, with some missing. This table holds around 300,000 clones, around 85% found once. Sequenced material: PBMCs. The receptors come from a woman in her late teens or twenties in good health and CMV-seronegative.

The chain is built from TRBV28 and TRBJ2-7, with 7 nucleotides matching TRBD1. The V gene's germline CDR1 is MDHEN and CDR2 SYDVKM. The CDR3 spans 13 residues. V gave up 7 bases and J gave up 2 bases; unmatched junction bases: 5. This CDR3 reads CASNTGATYEQYF. Here the CDR3 DNA reads TGTGCCAGCAATACAGGGGCAACCTACGAGCAGTACTTC.

DNA for the CDR3: TGTGCCTGGAGTGTAGGCGGGGCCCCCTCCTACGAGCAGTACTTC. Amino acid sequence: CAWSVGGAPSYEQYF. The J gene is TRBJ2-7, the V gene TRBV30; D might be TRBD2 (6 bases). Germline lookup yields CDR1 GTSNPN and CDR2 SVGIG (reference sequence). Trimming stripped 0 bases from V and 0 bases from J, with 12 bases between. The CDR3 runs 15 residues.

This chain uses TRBV7-2 with TRBJ1-2; weak D call: TRBD1 (6 bases). The CDR3 runs to 12 residues. Looked up from germline, CDR1 is SGHTA and CDR2 is FQGNSA. V was cut by 7 bases and J by 5 bases, with 11 bases left in between. CDR3 loop: CASTRGTYGYTF. CDR3 nucleotides: TGTGCCAGCACCAGGGGTACTTATGGCTACACCTTC.

The rearrangement joins TRBV5-6 to TRBJ1-3; no firm D call. Germline-derived CDR1 and CDR2 are SGHDT and YYEEEE. Deletions cut 2 bases from V and 0 bases from J, with 18 bases between. This CDR3 is 18 amino acids long. The CDR3: CASSFEETPRRSGNTIYF. The CDR3 nucleotides are TGTGCCAGCAGCTTCGAGGAAACGCCTCGCCGCTCTGGAAACACCATATATTTT.

This CDR3 is CASSLAGQDFSTQYF. The CDR3 coding sequence is TGTGCCAGCAGCTTAGCCGGACAGGACTTCTCTACGCAGTATTTT. This rearrangement joins TRBV7-8 to TRBJ2-3; 7 bases fit TRBD1. V dropped 0 bases and J dropped 8; count of bases not matched to a gene: 8. CDR1 and CDR2 (germline): SGHVS, FQNEAQ. The CDR3 totals 15 residues.

J is TRBJ2-7 and V is TRBV11-2; 8 bases align to TRBD1. The V and J ends lost 5 bases and 2 bases, in that order; junction bases with no gene match: 8. Germline V lookup: CDR1 SGHAT, CDR2 FQNNGV. The CDR3 has 15 amino acids. The CDR3 DNA reads TGTGCCAGCAGCCCGTGGACAGGGAAGGCCTACGAGCAGTACTTC. Protein product: CASSPWTGKAYEQYF.

V and J are TRBV7-3 and TRBJ2-6; D is perhaps TRBD1 (6 bases). CDR1 is SGHTA, CDR2 FQGTGA, per germline. V was pared by 4 bases and J by 1 base, with 11 bases between. The CDR3 is 16 residues long. In DNA form, the CDR3 reads TGTGCCAGCAGCTCCAAGACAGGTTCTGGGGCCAACGTCCTGACTTTC. Translating it yields CASSSKTGSGANVLTF.

This chain connects TRBV6-1 to TRBJ2-7, with 8 bases that match TRBD2. The germline V gene has CDR1 MNHNS and CDR2 SASEGT. V lost 1 base and J lost 5; bases outside the gene matches: 7. The CDR3 runs 15 residues. The CDR3 DNA sequence: TGTGCCAGCAGTGAAGGGAGCGGGGGTCCCCACGAGCAGTACTTC. Protein: CASSEGSGGPHEQYF.

This chain links TRBV6-5 with TRBJ2-7; TRBD1 is a possible D gene (5 bases). This CDR3 spans 13 amino acids. Trimming stripped 5 bases from V and 6 bases from J, with 14 bases between. CDR1 and CDR2 from the germline V gene are MNHEY and SVGAGI. CDR3 coding DNA: TGTGCCAGCAGTAAAGAGGACACTCTCGAGCAGTACTTC. As protein: CASSKEDTLEQYF.

The V gene is TRBV7-9, the J gene TRBJ2-3; D is perhaps TRBD1 (5 bases). V was pared by 5 bases and J by 4 bases, with 19 bases between. The CDR3 has 16 residues. Germline values: CDR1 SEHNR, CDR2 FQNEAQ (reference sequence). The CDR3 DNA reads TGTGCCAGCAGCCCCCCGATGGGGCGGATCCCAGATACGCAGTATTTT. It yields the protein CASSPPMGRIPDTQYF.

The J gene is TRBJ2-7, the V gene TRBV6-5; maybe TRBD2 (5 bases). The CDR3 runs to 14 residues. Germline CDR1 and CDR2: MNHEY and SVGAGI. The V end was cut by 0 bases, the J end by 1 base, with 7 bases between. The CDR3: CASSYSRTSYEQYF. The CDR3 DNA sequence: TGTGCCAGCAGTTACTCTAGGACTTCCTACGAGCAGTACTTC.

This chain connects TRBV6-5 to TRBJ2-7, with D tentatively TRBD2 (6 bases). Germline CDR1 MNHEY, CDR2 SVGAGI. The CDR3 totals 15 residues. V dropped 0 bases and J dropped 8 bases, with 17 bases sitting between them. The chain's CDR3 is CASSYSGLEGRKQYF. In nucleotides, the CDR3 is TGTGCCAGCAGTTACTCCGGACTGGAGGGGAGAAAGCAGTACTTC.

This clone appeared once. CDR3: CASSRQDSGNTIYF. The CDR3 DNA reads TGCGCCAGCAGCCGCCAGGACTCTGGAAACACCATATATTTT. The rearrangement joins TRBV4-1 to TRBJ1-3, with D unresolved. Per the germline V gene, CDR1 is MGHRA and CDR2 is YSYEKL. The CDR3 sequence is 14 residues long. V lost 4 bases, J lost 0 bases, and 7 bases lay in between.

The V and J genes are TRBV19 and TRBJ1-5, with TRBD1 matching over 9 bases. V was pared by 5 bases and J by 6 bases, with 11 bases of the junction left unmatched. The CDR3 loop spans 16 amino acids. CDR1 LNHDA and CDR2 SQIVND come from the germline V gene (reference sequence). The CDR3 coding sequence is TGTGCCAGTAGTTTAACAGGGGGCGGCTTAGGTCAGCCCCAGCATTTT. Amino acids: CASSLTGGGLGQPQHF.

This chain connects TRBV6-5 to TRBJ1-6; 12 positions agree with TRBD1. CDR3 length: 15 amino acids. J lost 7 bases, V lost 6 bases, and 4 bases had no gene match. Germline V gene sequence: CDR1 MNHEY, CDR2 SVGAGI. In DNA, the CDR3 is TGTGCCAGCAGCGGGACAGGGGGCAAGAATTCACCCCTCCACTTT. Translation gives CASSGTGGKNSPLHF.

This chain joins TRBV7-9 and TRBJ2-7; a weak D match, TRBD2 (5 bases). The germline gives CDR1 SEHNR, CDR2 FQNEAQ (reference sequence). This CDR3 region has 14 residues. Trimming removed 2 bases from V and 5 bases from J, with 13 bases in between. The CDR3 spells CASSLSAGFDEQYF. The CDR3 DNA follows: TGTGCCAGCAGCTTAAGCGCGGGTTTTGACGAGCAGTACTTC.

The rearrangement uses TRBV4-2 and TRBJ1-2; a possible D gene is TRBD1 (5 bases). V was clipped by 4 bases and J by 7 bases, with 13 bases between them. The CDR3 contains 13 residues. CDR1 and CDR2 (germline): LGHNA, YNFKEQ. The CDR3 is CASSPGGGFGYTF. In DNA form, the CDR3 reads TGTGCCAGCAGCCCCGGGGGAGGTTTTGGCTACACCTTC.

This chain uses TRBV18 with TRBJ2-5; 11 bases match TRBD1. The V segment lost 4 bases and the J segment 6 bases; nucleotides outside the gene matches: 4. Germline CDR1 and CDR2: KGHSH and LQKENI. CDR3 length equals 14 residues. The CDR3 loop is CASSLDRGHQTQYF. In nucleotides, the CDR3 is TGTGCCAGCTCACTGGACAGGGGGCACCAGACCCAGTACTTC. The full variable domain, its missing parts supplied by reference TRBV18 and TRBJ2-5, is NAGVMQNPRHLVRRRGQEARLRCSPMKGHSHVYWYRQLPEEGLKFMVYLQKENIIDESGMPKERFSAEFPKEGPSILRIQQVVRGDSAAYFCASSLDRGHQTQYFGPGTRLLVL.

This clone was seen only once. CDR3 sequence (DNA): TGCGCCAGTCGCGCGGGGGGTTACAATGAGCAGTTCTTC. Amino acids: CASRAGGYNEQFF. V and J are TRBV4-1 and TRBJ2-1; the match to TRBD2 covers 8 bases. This CDR3 comprises 13 residues. Per germline, CDR1 MGHRA and CDR2 YSYEKL. The V segment lost 9 bases and the J segment 4 bases; nucleotides outside the gene matches: 5.

CDR3 in DNA: TGCGCCAGCAGCTACCGGGACAGGGGGACTGAAGCTTTCTTT. Encoded protein: CASSYRDRGTEAFF. The chain has TRBV5-1 and TRBJ1-1, with TRBD1 matching over 11 bases. The CDR3 is 14 amino acids. J gave up 5 bases and V 3 bases, and 3 bases lay outside the gene matches. Germline V gene sequence: CDR1 SGHRS, CDR2 YFSETQ.

V gene TRBV6-4 combines with J gene TRBJ1-1; 7 nucleotides agree with TRBD1. The germline gives CDR1 MRHNA, CDR2 SNTAGT. The V gene end was trimmed by 6 bases and the J gene end by 4 bases; junction bases not matched to a gene: 8. The CDR3 spans 14 residues. The CDR3 sequence: CASSATGRFTEAFF. CDR3 in DNA: TGTGCCAGCAGCGCGACAGGGAGGTTCACTGAAGCTTTCTTT.

The J gene is TRBJ1-1, the V gene TRBV5-6; D possibly corresponds to TRBD1 (5 bases). The CDR3 spans 16 residues. V was cut by 0 bases and J by 6 bases, with 18 bases left in between. Germline CDR1 and CDR2: SGHDT and YYEEEE. In DNA, the CDR3 is TGTGCCAGCAGCTTGGCGCGGGGATTAGGGGTCCCTGAAGCTTTCTTT. Translated, it gives CASSLARGLGVPEAFF.

This chain connects TRBV7-2 to TRBJ2-7; the D is unclear. V lost 4 bases to trimming and J lost 5 bases, with 15 bases between them. The CDR3 contains 14 residues. CDR1 SGHTA and CDR2 FQGNSA come from the germline V gene. The CDR3 here is CASSSLGFPHEQYF. The CDR3 bases are TGTGCCAGCAGCTCTCTAGGTTTCCCCCACGAGCAGTACTTC.

The V gene is TRBV6-1, the J gene TRBJ1-2; 7 bases line up with TRBD1. CDR3 size: 14 residues. CDR1 and CDR2 (germline): MNHNS, SASEGT. After removal of 4 bases from V and 4 bases from J, the junction contained 6 bases not matched to a gene. Written as DNA, the CDR3 is TGTGCCAGCAGTGTTTCGGACAGGCCCTATGGCTACACCTTC. Its protein product is CASSVSDRPYGYTF.

Here the CDR3 DNA reads TGTGCCAGCAATAAACAGGGACCCTCCTACGAGCAGTACTTC. Protein product: CASNKQGPSYEQYF. The rearrangement joins TRBV27 to TRBJ2-7; D might be TRBD1 (6 bases). This CDR3 has 14 amino acids. With 7 bases removed from V and 0 bases from J, the gap between germline ends came to 13 bases. CDR1 and CDR2 from the germline V gene are MNHEY and SMNVEV (reference sequence).

The genes are TRBV6-1 and TRBJ2-1; D is ambiguous. Trimming took off 8 bases at V and 6 bases at J, with 8 bases between the two ends. The CDR3 is 11 residues long. The germline V gene has CDR1 MNHNS and CDR2 SASEGT. CDR3 sequence reads: CASGLFNEQFF. CDR3 DNA: TGTGCCAGCGGGCTGTTCAATGAGCAGTTCTTC.

CDR3: CASSERQNYGYTF. The CDR3 coding sequence is TGTGCCAGCAGTGAGAGACAGAACTATGGCTACACCTTC. The genes are TRBV2 and TRBJ1-2; D may be TRBD1 (5 bases). The CDR3 is 13 residues long. CDR1 and CDR2 (germline): SNHLY, FYNNEI. V lost 3 bases to trimming and J lost 2 bases, with 7 bases between them.

The rearrangement joins TRBV5-8 to TRBJ1-1; 8 nucleotides agree with TRBD1. V lost 4 bases, J lost 0 bases, and 17 bases stayed unmatched. Germline CDR1 and CDR2: SGHTS and YDEGEE. This CDR3 region has 19 residues. CDR3 coding DNA: TGTGCCAGCAGCCGCCCTGCCGGGACAGGAGGCTTTATGAACACTGAAGCTTTCTTT. This sequence encodes CASSRPAGTGGFMNTEAFF.

The chain carries TRBV27 and TRBJ2-7; 14 nucleotides agree with TRBD2. V lost 0 bases, J lost 6 bases, and 4 bases stayed unmatched. In germline, CDR1 is MNHEY, CDR2 SMNVEV (reference sequence). The CDR3 loop spans 16 amino acids. CDR3 region: CASSLSGLAGGAEQYF. The CDR3 DNA follows: TGTGCCAGCAGTTTATCAGGACTAGCGGGAGGAGCCGAGCAGTACTTC.